This is a list of T cell receptor beta chains from one sample in a study of technical replicates of blood from a few donors. The assay was immunoSEQ multiplex PCR, and TCRdb's table has in-frame clones only and misses some. The table lists about 75,000 clones, about 97% of them singletons. The sequenced sample was T cells isolated from PBMCs. The receptors here all came from a human donor in good health. Each CDR3 is given without its conserved first and last residue. Each record gives: J gene, V gene, CDR3 protein.

TRBJ2-7 TRBV9 ASSLGLADPEQY
TRBJ2-5 TRBV13 ASSLDGRGKVETQY
TRBJ2-1 TRBV4-1 ASSQANSGRYNEQF
TRBJ2-7 TRBV6-5 ASSYSPRDGGNEQY
TRBJ2-1 TRBV4-1 ASSQLRPTKGNEQF
TRBJ2-1 TRBV29-1 SVDLLAGDYNEQF
TRBJ2-7 TRBV7-9 ASSLDYGLAGNYEQY
TRBJ2-7 TRBV10-3 AISESGVEQY
TRBJ1-1 TRBV29-1 SDGQFTEAF
TRBJ2-6 TRBV11-2 ASSPRAGGANVLT
TRBJ2-7 TRBV27 ASSYTGQVLSEQY
TRBJ1-2 TRBV4-2 ASSQRQGGYT
TRBJ2-3 TRBV10-3 AISNGDTQY
TRBJ1-5 TRBV10-3 AIRGTGENQPQH
TRBJ2-7 TRBV4-1 ASSQDIQGLHYEQY
TRBJ2-1 TRBV5-1 ASSLGLAGPNEQF
TRBJ1-4 TRBV4-1 ASSQGQGANEKLF
TRBJ2-1 TRBV19 ASSPRYNEQF
TRBJ2-7 TRBV2 ASSLGLAGALEQY
TRBJ1-5 TRBV4-2 ASSREGYNQPQH
TRBJ2-1 TRBV7-3 ASSLRGWAGGENEQF
TRBJ2-7 TRBV6-5 ASSRDRSLYEQY
TRBJ2-1 TRBV7-2 ASSWGLDLF
TRBJ2-3 TRBV7-9 ASSSRTGGTDTQY
TRBJ1-2 TRBV10-1 ASSESSTYGYT
TRBJ1-5 TRBV28 ASRPGAGEEQPQH
TRBJ1-1 TRBV19 ASQGTFNTEAF
TRBJ1-4 TRBV30 AWSRTGGAEKLF
TRBJ2-5 TRBV5-1 ASSVGPGLAGQETQY
TRBJ1-1 TRBV7-9 ASSRQRRSGNTEAF
TRBJ2-3 TRBV7-6 ASSLVEVADTQY
TRBJ1-1 TRBV4-1 ASSQVPLIRGRGNTEAF
TRBJ2-7 TRBV28 ASSLLPGSAYEQY
TRBJ2-5 TRBV29-1 SVELETQY
TRBJ2-5 TRBV9 ASSVALRHRETQY
TRBJ2-7 TRBV27 ASSLWTSGSGAYEQY
TRBJ1-4 TRBV4-2 ASSQATTNEKLF
TRBJ1-2 TRBV4-1 ASSQASGDRGYT
TRBJ2-7 TRBV27 ASSFRDRIAEQY
TRBJ1-5 TRBV27 ASSLGTGGAGQPQH
TRBJ2-5 TRBV5-1 ASSMGGETQY
TRBJ1-2 TRBV30 AWSVHNYGYT
TRBJ2-7 TRBV5-1 ASSHYRDEQY
TRBJ2-5 TRBV27 ASSLVSGTAVQETQY
TRBJ2-2 TRBV19 ASSSAGIQGELF
TRBJ2-3 TRBV5-1 ASNGGRMWGADTQY
TRBJ2-1 TRBV9 ASSVLGSLNNEQF
TRBJ1-3 TRBV19 ASSIGDSPGNTIY
TRBJ2-7 TRBV19 ASSANGKMAYEQY
TRBJ2-5 TRBV11-2 ASSLDIQETQY
TRBJ2-2 TRBV27 ASSFLAGLGGVTGELF
TRBJ1-1 TRBV19 ASRENRGRKAF
TRBJ2-7 TRBV7-8 ASSFGLAGVTYEQY
TRBJ2-7 TRBV4-3 ASSQDRSGSGYEQY
TRBJ1-1 TRBV4-3 ASSQVGGIEAF